The 10 T cell receptor beta chains in this list originate from one sample, sequenced in a study of T cells after posttransplantation cyclophosphamide. Assay used: immunoSEQ multiplex PCR; TCRdb lists only in-frame clones, some missing. The profile covers around 24,000 clones, none occurring a single time. Treatment was busulfan-fludarabine conditioning, a marrow graft, and cyclophosphamide on days +3 and +4. The material sequenced was PBMCs, taken after allogeneic stem cell transplant with posttransplant cyclophosphamide. These receptor sequences come from a male patient in his late teens or twenties who received an allogeneic stem cell transplant from a related donor, was CMV-positive, and had no GVHD. Some T cells may have come from the graft donor.

The sample holds many counts of this clone. This chain links TRBV28 with TRBJ1-5; D is ambiguous. This CDR3 region has 13 residues. Trimming removed 11 bases from V and 4 bases from J, with 15 bases in between. Germline V CDR1 and CDR2: MDHEN, SYDVKM. The CDR3: CAVSVGLNQPQHF. DNA of the CDR3: TGTGCCGTTTCGGTCGGTTTGAATCAGCCCCAGCATTTT.

This clone was found many times. The chain links TRBV18 to TRBJ2-3; 9 bases agree with TRBD2. Germline V gene lookup returns CDR1 KGHSH and CDR2 LQKENI. With 0 bases clipped from V and 6 bases from J, the junction kept 10 bases outside the gene matches. The length of the CDR3 is 17 residues. CDR3 protein: CASSPPLAGAVLDTQYF. CDR3 coding DNA: TGTGCCAGCTCACCACCGTTAGCGGGAGCCGTATTGGATACGCAGTATTTT.

This clone was detected many times. The genes are TRBV5-6 and TRBJ1-3; D may be TRBD1 (5 bases). With 0 bases removed from V and 4 bases from J, the gap between germline ends came to 11 bases. The CDR3 runs to 15 residues. The germline gives CDR1 SGHDT, CDR2 YYEEEE. The CDR3 sequence: CASSLVSGWGNTIYF. DNA of the CDR3: TGTGCCAGCAGCTTGGTGTCAGGGTGGGGAAACACCATATATTTT. The whole variable domain, remainder taken from reference TRBV5-6 and TRBJ1-3, is DAGVTQSPTHLIKTRGQQVTLRCSPKSGHDTVSWYQQALGQGPQFIFQYYEEEERQRGNFPDRFSGHQFPNYSSELNVNALLLGDSALYLCASSLVSGWGNTIYFGEGSWLTVV.

This clone was seen ten or more times. This sequence joins TRBV9 and TRBJ1-3; TRBD1 matches at 10 bases. Germline loops: CDR1 SGDLS, CDR2 YYNGEE. After removal of 2 bases from V and 2 bases from J, the junction contained 1 base not matched to a gene. This CDR3 has 15 residues. Here the CDR3 reads CASSVGTGAGNTIYF. The CDR3 DNA sequence: TGTGCCAGCAGCGTCGGGACAGGGGCTGGAAACACCATATATTTT.

This clone was observed at least ten times. The same CDR3 is also encoded by other DNA sequences in this sample. The V gene is TRBV11-2, the J gene TRBJ2-7; 7 bases align to TRBD2. CDR3 length: 16 residues. Germline loops: CDR1 SGHAT, CDR2 FQNNGV. With 5 bases clipped from V and 4 bases from J, the junction kept 14 bases outside the gene matches. The CDR3, as DNA: TGTGCCAGCAGCCGGAGCGGGACGGGGGTTTTATACGAGCAGTACTTC. Translating it yields CASSRSGTGVLYEQYF.

By its share, this clone is medium-sized (0.01 to 0.1%). V usage is TRBV5-1 and J usage is TRBJ2-7; 8 positions match TRBD1. The CDR3 runs to 16 residues. Unmatched junction bases numbered 18, after V lost 7 bases and J lost 6 bases. Germline lookup yields CDR1 SGHRS and CDR2 YFSETQ. The CDR3 DNA reads TGCGCCAGCCCACACCCCCGACAGGGGAGAAGGAGCGAGCAGTACTTC. Amino acids: CASPHPRQGRRSEQYF.

The table lists this clone with many counts. This sequence joins TRBV5-6 and TRBJ2-7; 7 nucleotides align to TRBD1. Trimming at V came to 3 bases and at J to 2 bases, leaving 8 bases not matched to a gene. The CDR3 covers 15 residues. Germline lookup yields CDR1 SGHDT and CDR2 YYEEEE. The CDR3 reads CASSSTGATPYEQYF. The CDR3 DNA reads TGTGCCAGCAGCTCAACAGGGGCTACCCCCTACGAGCAGTACTTC.

This clone has ten or more counts. V usage is TRBV4-3 and J usage is TRBJ1-1; 11 bases are a match to TRBD1. The CDR3 has 18 amino acids. V shed 3 bases and J 3 bases; nucleotides not matched to a gene: 12. Germline loops: CDR1 LGHNA, CDR2 YSLEER. The CDR3, as DNA: TGCGCCAGCAGCCACGTAGGACAGGGGGCAGTTCGGGACACTGAAGCTTTCTTT. Translation gives CASSHVGQGAVRDTEAFF.

This clone was observed at least ten times. The gene calls are TRBV4-1 and TRBJ1-2, with 11 bases lining up with TRBD1. The CDR3 is 16 amino acids. Trimming removed 5 bases from V and 7 bases from J; junction bases left unmatched: 12. Germline CDR1 is MGHRA and CDR2 is YSYEKL. CDR3 nucleotide sequence: TGCGCCAGCAGCAAAGGACAGGGGGCGCGATCCTTTGGCTACACCTTC. Translation: CASSKGQGARSFGYTF.

The table lists this clone with many counts. The gene calls are TRBV28 and TRBJ2-7; TRBD2 aligns across 14 bases. CDR1 MDHEN and CDR2 SYDVKM come from the germline V gene. The CDR3 is 14 residues long. V trimming: 2 bases; J trimming: 11 bases; junction bases outside the gene matches: 5. The CDR3: CASSLMTSGGAEYF. Here the CDR3 DNA reads TGTGCCAGCAGTTTAATGACTAGCGGGGGGGCCGAGTACTTC.